This T cell receptor beta chain comes out of a study of blood T cell repertoires in COVID-19. Some clones are missing from TCRdb's copy, which holds only in-frame ones; the method was immunoSEQ multiplex PCR. The sample has approximately 170,000 clones, around 83% seen once. The CDR3 runs to 16 residues. The V segment lost 0 bases and the J segment 7 bases; nucleotides outside the gene matches: 10. Germline V CDR1 and CDR2: SGHRS, YFSETQ. Source material: peripheral blood. This TCR derives from a woman aged 70 to 79 who had recovered from COVID-19. The chain uses TRBV5-1 and TRBJ2-5, with 9 nucleotides matching TRBD1. CDR3 sequence: CASSLGPGTGFLTQYF. The CDR3 DNA is TGCGCCAGCAGCTTGGGTCCCGGGACAGGGTTTCTGACCCAGTACTTC. Based on the CDR3 plus reference TRBV5-1 and TRBJ2-5, the full variable domain is KAGVTQTPRYLIKTRGQQVTLSCSPISGHRSVSWYQQTPGQGLQFLFEYFSETQRNKGNFPGRFSGRQFSNSRSEMNVSTLELGDSALYLCASSLGPGTGFLTQYFGPGTRLLVL.